The subject of this entry is one T cell receptor (beta chain). Its target is unknown. Germline V CDR1 and CDR2: MDHEN, SYDVKM. Germline trimming cut 6 bases from V and 5 bases from J; bases unmatched to any gene: 13. The CDR3 loop spans 16 amino acids. PCR was performed using 60 Vbeta and 13 Jbeta primers. The assay was immunoSEQ multiplex PCR, and TCRdb's table has in-frame clones only and misses some. The repertoire holds some 190,000 clones, with about 77% as singletons. Whereas donors were nominally healthy upon sampling, unrecorded immune exposures were probable. The data derive from a study of cytomegalovirus exposure and HLA in healthy donors. On the study more broadly: From HLA-typed donors, an early data release held about 92 million unique TCRs. Study-wide results and caveats: In a later analysis, at a false discovery rate of 0.05, 17,000 or so TCR beta sequences were associated with HLA alleles. Excluded: some indistinguishable V segments such as TRBV6-2 and TRBV6-3.

The rearrangement joins TRBV28 to TRBJ1-5, with 7 bases lining up with TRBD1. The receptor was isolated from a female donor in good health and CMV-seronegative. Sample: PBMCs. Written as DNA, the CDR3 is TGTGCCAGCAGGACGACCGGGACAGCGCATTATCAGCCCCAGCATTTT. Translated, it gives CASRTTGTAHYQPQHF.